This T cell receptor beta chain is from a study of identifying expanded T cells in peripheral blood. TCRdb keeps only in-frame clones here, not all; method: immunoSEQ multiplex PCR. The table includes approximately 110,000 clones, around 89% detected once. V lost 8 bases, J lost 0 bases, and 8 bases lay in between. Germline values: CDR1 MNHEY, CDR2 SVGAGI. The CDR3 extends over 14 amino acids. The chain has TRBV6-5 and TRBJ1-6; D is perhaps TRBD1 (5 bases). The sequence was obtained from a person aged 18 to 75 in good health. Input material: blood. As DNA, the CDR3 is TGTGCCAGCGGAAGGGGCTCCTATAATTCACCCCTCCACTTT. The encoded protein is CASGRGSYNSPLHF.